This TCR beta chain originates from a study of beta chain features in type 1 diabetes. Study-level information: Some 99 million sorted cells were examined across all samples. Regarding the study as a whole: A definitive answer on HLA type influencing TCRB rearrangement was not reached here. Moderately but significantly shorter TCRB CDR3s were found in Type 1 diabetes patients in all four CD4+ subsets.

Post-sort purity exceeded 98% for all sorted populations. Trimming left V 2 bases short and J 7 bases short, with 11 bases between. The germline V gene has CDR1 SEHNR and CDR2 FQNEAQ (reference sequence). The CDR3 length is 13 residues. All of the isolated RNA was reverse transcribed, so expressed TCRB transcripts were sequenced. Repertoires were generated with immunoSEQ multiplex PCR, while TCRdb's copy carries only in-frame clones and drops some. The sample has tens of thousands of clones; about 63% are singletons. This clone has only one observation. Its target is not known. The chain is built from TRBV7-9 and TRBJ2-5, with D possibly TRBD2 on 6 matching bases. The origin of this receptor is a middle-aged woman with type 1 diabetes. The sample taken for sequencing was stem cell memory CD4+ T cells from blood. The CDR3 coding sequence is TGTGCCAGCAGCTTAACTAGCCACGGGACCCAGTACTTC. Translating gives CASSLTSHGTQYF.